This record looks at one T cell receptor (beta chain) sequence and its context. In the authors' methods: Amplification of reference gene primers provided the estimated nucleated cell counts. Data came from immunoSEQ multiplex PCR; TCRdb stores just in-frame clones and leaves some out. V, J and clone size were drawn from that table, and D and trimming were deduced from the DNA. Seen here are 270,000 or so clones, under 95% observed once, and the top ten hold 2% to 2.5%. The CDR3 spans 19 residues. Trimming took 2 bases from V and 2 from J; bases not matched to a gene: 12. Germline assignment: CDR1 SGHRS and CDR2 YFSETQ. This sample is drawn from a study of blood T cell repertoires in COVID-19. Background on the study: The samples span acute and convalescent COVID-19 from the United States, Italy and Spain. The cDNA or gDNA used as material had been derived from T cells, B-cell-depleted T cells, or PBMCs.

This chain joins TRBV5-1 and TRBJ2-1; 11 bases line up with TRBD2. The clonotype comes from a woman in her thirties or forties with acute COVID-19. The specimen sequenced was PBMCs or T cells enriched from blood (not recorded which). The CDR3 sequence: CASSLTLAGELAPYNEQFF. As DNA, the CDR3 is TGCGCCAGCAGCTTAACACTAGCGGGAGAGCTAGCCCCCTACAATGAGCAGTTCTTC.